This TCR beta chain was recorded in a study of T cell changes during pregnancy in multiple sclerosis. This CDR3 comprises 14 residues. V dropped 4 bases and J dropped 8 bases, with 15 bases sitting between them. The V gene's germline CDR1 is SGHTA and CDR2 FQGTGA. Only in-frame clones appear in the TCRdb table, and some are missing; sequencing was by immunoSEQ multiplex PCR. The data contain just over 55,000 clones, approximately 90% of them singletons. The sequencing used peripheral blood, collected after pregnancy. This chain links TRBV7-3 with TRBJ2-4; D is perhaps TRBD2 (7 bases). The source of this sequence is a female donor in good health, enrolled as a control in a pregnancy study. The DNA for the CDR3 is TGTGCCAGCAGCTCCACGGGGGGCGAAGACATTCAGTACTTC. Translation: CASSSTGGEDIQYF.